Given below is one T cell receptor (beta chain) in context. J lost 1 base, V lost 7 bases, and 6 bases had no gene match. Germline CDR1 SEHNR, CDR2 FQNEAQ (reference sequence). CDR3 length: 14 residues. These data are taken from a study of blood T cell repertoires in COVID-19. Overall study context: The samples span acute and convalescent COVID-19 from the United States, Italy and Spain.

Libraries were prepared by immunoSEQ multiplex PCR; TCRdb keeps only in-frame clonotypes and omits some of them. The table shows around 230,000 clones, with 65% to 85% occurring only once. This sequence was found in a woman over 75 with acute or convalescent COVID-19. Sequencing was done on a sample of peripheral blood. The chain is built from TRBV7-9 and TRBJ2-5; 7 bases are shared with TRBD2. The CDR3 region is CASNRGVSQETQYF. In DNA form, the CDR3 reads TGTGCCAGCAACCGGGGGGTCAGCCAAGAGACCCAGTACTTC.